The 5 T cell receptor beta chains below were found in one sample sequenced in a study of T cell repertoires in cytomegalovirus infection. TCRdb reprocessed the reads with MiXCR, giving one entry per CDR3 protein. The table shows some 600,000 distinct CDR3 sequences, with 24% occurring only once. Sequencing input: CD8+ T cells from PBMCs. Receptors originate from a human donor in good health (CMV status not recorded). Some clones in this sample may be carry-over from other donors' samples.

This chain links TRBV20-1 with TRBJ1-1; a possible D gene is TRBD1 (5 bases). Germline CDR1 reads DFQATT; CDR2 reads SNEGSKA (reference sequence). The CDR3 sequence is 13 residues long. V dropped 3 bases and J dropped 3 bases, with 11 bases sitting between them. For the CDR3, the DNA is TGCAGTGCTAGGGGTCGGGGACACACTGAAGCTTTCTTT. This codes for CSARGRGHTEAFF.

Details on this clonotype: One end of the junction varies from germline; a read error may be responsible. The chain joins TRBV6-5 to TRBJ1-1; 9 bases map to TRBD1. The CDR3 is 15 amino acids. Germline V gene sequence: CDR1 MNHEY, CDR2 SVGAGI. CDR3 in amino acids: CANSYATGGNTEAFF. CDR3 nucleotide sequence: TGTGCCAACAGTTACGCGACAGGGGGGAACACTGAAGCTTTCTTT.

This rearrangement joins TRBV6-2 or TRBV6-3 to TRBJ2-1; a possible D gene is TRBD2 (7 bases). The CDR3 spans 15 residues. Germline-derived CDR1 and CDR2 are MNHEY and SVGEGT. With 8 bases removed from V and 6 bases from J, the gap between germline ends came to 20 bases. CDR3 DNA sequence: TGTGCCAGCGCGCGTCGCGCGGGGGCGGGCAATGAGCAGTTCTTC. Amino acid sequence: CASARRAGAGNEQFF.

The rearrangement uses TRBV20-1 and TRBJ1-2, with D uncertain. CDR1 and CDR2 from the germline V gene are DFQATT and SNEGSKA (reference sequence). The CDR3 is made up of 12 amino acids. Trimming stripped 6 bases from V and 2 bases from J, with 10 bases between. The CDR3, as DNA: TGCAGTGCCTATCTTCTAAACTATGGCTACACCTTC. Translated, it gives CSAYLLNYGYTF.

This clonotype was counted a few times. V and J are TRBV6-6 and TRBJ2-7; TRBD1 agrees at 8 bases. Germline trimming cut 9 bases from V and 3 bases from J; bases unmatched to any gene: 7. The CDR3 has 13 amino acids. CDR1 and CDR2 from the germline V gene are MNHNY and SVGAGI (reference sequence). CDR3 sequence (DNA): TGTGCCAGTACCCGGGACAGGAACTACGAGCAGTACGTC. Translated: CASTRDRNYEQYV.